Presented here are 28 T cell receptor beta chains from one specimen sequenced in a study of a mutant IDH1 vaccine in newly diagnosed glioma. Assay: immunoSEQ multiplex PCR; the TCRdb copy retains only in-frame clones and omits some. The table shows about 110,000 clones, with almost 90% occurring only once. Sample time point: week 11, during vaccination. Topical imiquimod was applied with each vaccine dose, which held 300 ug of mutant IDH1 20-mer peptide. Which antigens these TCRs recognize remains unknown. Sequences were derived from PBMCs, sampled from a glioma patient whose treatment included an IDH1 peptide vaccine. The receptors were sampled from a woman aged 45 to 65 with glioma.

The chain employs TRBV11-1 and TRBJ2-2; D not resolved. Trimming took off 1 base at V and 4 bases at J, with 10 bases between the two ends. Looked up from germline, CDR1 is SGHAT and CDR2 is FQDESV (reference sequence). CDR3 length equals 15 residues. CDR3 sequence: CASSLGVRITGELFF. The CDR3 region has the DNA TGTGCCAGCAGCTTAGGCGTTAGAATCACCGGGGAGCTGTTTTTT. Using reference TRBV11-1 and TRBJ2-2 for the parts outside the CDR3, the full variable domain is EAEVAQSPRYKITEKSQAVAFWCDPISGHATLYWYRQILGQGPELLVQFQDESVVDDSQLPKDRFSAERLKGVDSTLKIQPAELGDSAMYLCASSLGVRITGELFFGEGSRLTVL.

The chain joins TRBV2 to TRBJ2-5, with D possibly matching TRBD2 (5 bases). V was trimmed by 7 bases and J by 4 bases, leaving 13 bases between them. The CDR3 is 13 amino acids. CDR1 SNHLY and CDR2 FYNNEI come from the germline V gene. The CDR3 loop reads CASKDRAGETQYF. The CDR3, as DNA: TGTGCCAGCAAAGATAGGGCGGGAGAGACCCAGTACTTC.

This clone was counted ten times or more. This chain connects TRBV5-6 to TRBJ1-2; no firm D call. The germline V gene encodes CDR1 SGHDT and CDR2 YYEEEE. V dropped 4 bases and J dropped 4 bases, with 11 bases sitting between them. The CDR3 contains 13 residues. The CDR3 region has the DNA TGTGCCAGCAGCCTCAGATTGCCCTATGGCTACACCTTC. This sequence encodes CASSLRLPYGYTF.

This clone came up once. The chain is built from TRBV7-9 and TRBJ1-6; D remains ambiguous. The CDR3 covers 17 residues. Germline assignment: CDR1 SEHNR and CDR2 FQNEAQ (reference sequence). V lost 2 bases and J lost 7, with 18 bases in between. The CDR3 sequence: CASSLRGYRGNNSPLHF. In DNA, the CDR3 is TGTGCCAGCAGCTTACGAGGTTACCGGGGAAACAATTCACCCCTCCACTTT.

The CDR3 sequence is CASSQGEFPEQYF. Here the CDR3 DNA reads TGTGCCAGTAGCCAGGGAGAGTTCCCCGAGCAGTACTTC. V is TRBV6-5 and J is TRBJ2-7; possibly TRBD1 or TRBD2 for D (5 bases each). V lost 9 bases to trimming and J lost 6 bases, with 18 bases between them. Germline CDR1 is MNHEY and CDR2 is SVGAGI. The CDR3 length is 13 residues.

The J gene is TRBJ1-5, the V gene TRBV30, with unresolved D. V was clipped by 1 base and J by 3 bases, with 4 bases between them. Looked up from germline, CDR1 is GTSNPN and CDR2 is SVGIG (reference sequence). The CDR3 length is 12 residues. CDR3 sequence: CAWSEYNQPQHF. For the CDR3, the DNA is TGTGCCTGGAGTGAGTACAATCAGCCCCAGCATTTT. The full variable domain, its missing parts supplied by reference TRBV30 and TRBJ1-5, is SQTIHQWPATLVQPVGSPLSLECTVEGTSNPNLYWYRQAAGRGLQLLFYSVGIGQISSEVPQNLSASRPQDRQFILSSKKLLLSDSGFYLCAWSEYNQPQHFGDGTRLSIL.

The genes are TRBV6-5 and TRBJ2-1, with 12 bases fitting TRBD1. V shed 6 bases and J 7 bases; nucleotides not matched to a gene: 7. CDR3 length: 15 residues. Germline assignment: CDR1 MNHEY and CDR2 SVGAGI. The CDR3 reads CASSRGTGGENEQFF. The CDR3 DNA is TGTGCCAGCAGCCGAGGGACAGGGGGCGAAAATGAGCAGTTCTTC.

The genes are TRBV19 and TRBJ2-7; D not resolved. Germline-derived CDR1 and CDR2 are LNHDA and SQIVND (reference sequence). The ends were cut back, 8 bases at V and 6 bases at J, with 17 bases in the middle. The CDR3 extends over 13 amino acids. The CDR3 here is CASSWGLKFEQYF. The DNA of the CDR3 is TGTGCCAGTTCGTGGGGTCTGAAGTTCGAGCAGTACTTC.

The chain employs TRBV12-5 and TRBJ1-1, with unresolved D. V gave up 0 bases and J gave up 4 bases, with 12 bases separating them. This CDR3 has 15 residues. Germline V lookup: CDR1 LGHNT, CDR2 FRNRAP. DNA of the CDR3: TGTGCTAGTGGTTTGGTGGTAGGACCGATCACTGAAGCTTTCTTT. As protein: CASGLVVGPITEAFF.

V usage is TRBV18 and J usage is TRBJ1-1; D is uncertain. Germline assignment: CDR1 KGHSH and CDR2 LQKENI. The CDR3 loop spans 14 amino acids. V was clipped by 2 bases and J by 1 base, with 8 bases between them. DNA of the CDR3: TGTGCCAGCTCACCAAGTGGCGGGAACACTGAAGCTTTCTTT. Translated: CASSPSGGNTEAFF.

V and J are TRBV6-5 and TRBJ2-7, with D maybe TRBD1 (6 bases). Germline V gene sequence: CDR1 MNHEY, CDR2 SVGAGI. V gave up 8 bases and J gave up 5 bases, with 22 bases separating them. The CDR3 spans 15 residues. The CDR3 nucleotides read TGTGCCAGCCGTCCCCTCGGGACACCGGTGGACGAGCAGTACTTC. As protein: CASRPLGTPVDEQYF.

The chain couples TRBV5-1 to TRBJ1-5, with 7 bases identical to TRBD1. Germline lookup yields CDR1 SGHRS and CDR2 YFSETQ. The CDR3 is 13 residues long. V shed 3 bases and J 4 bases; nucleotides not matched to a gene: 1. CDR3 sequence reads: CASSWGQNQPQHF. The CDR3 region has the DNA TGCGCCAGCAGCTGGGGACAGAATCAGCCCCAGCATTTT. Using reference TRBV5-1 and TRBJ1-5 for the parts outside the CDR3, the full variable domain is KAGVTQTPRYLIKTRGQQVTLSCSPISGHRSVSWYQQTPGQGLQFLFEYFSETQRNKGNFPGRFSGRQFSNSRSEMNVSTLELGDSALYLCASSWGQNQPQHFGDGTRLSIL.

V usage is TRBV19 and J usage is TRBJ2-7; D is possibly TRBD1 (5 bases). Trimming cost V 7 bases and J 7 bases, with 26 bases left between them. Germline CDR1 LNHDA, CDR2 SQIVND (reference sequence). The CDR3 runs to 16 residues. CDR3 nucleotide sequence: TGTGCCAGTACCTCATCAACCGGGCGACAGACGGGTGAGCAGTACTTC. It yields the protein CASTSSTGRQTGEQYF.

This clone was observed once. Relative to the germline gene, one junction end is altered; a read error may explain this. This chain connects TRBV28 to TRBJ1-5; D gene uncertain. The CDR3 contains 15 residues. Germline V CDR1 and CDR2: MDHEN, SYDVKM. The CDR3 sequence: CASNLRQLSNQPQHF. The CDR3 DNA reads TGTGCCAGCAATTTACGACAACTTAGCAATCAGCCCCAGCATTTT.

This clone was counted once. The chain has TRBV6-5 and TRBJ1-2; 9 bases align to TRBD1. The germline CDR1 and CDR2 sequences are MNHEY and SVGAGI. CDR3 length: 14 amino acids. V lost 2 bases to trimming and J lost 8 bases; unmatched junction nucleotides: 6. Here the CDR3 reads CASSYRDRVPGYTF. The CDR3 DNA reads as TGTGCCAGCAGTTACCGGGACAGGGTCCCGGGCTACACCTTC.

This chain connects TRBV9 to TRBJ2-7, with D maybe TRBD2 (7 bases). Trimming stripped 4 bases from V and 3 bases from J, with 17 bases between. This CDR3 contains 15 residues. Germline V gene sequence: CDR1 SGDLS, CDR2 YYNGEE. The CDR3, as DNA: TGTGCCAGCAGCCCTCATACAGGGACTATCTACGAGCAGTACTTC. Its translation is CASSPHTGTIYEQYF.

This chain connects TRBV10-2 to TRBJ2-2; 13 nucleotides align to TRBD2. V was clipped by 6 bases and J by 0 bases; unmatched bases: 4. Germline CDR1 and CDR2: WSHSY and SAAADI. The CDR3 loop spans 17 amino acids. CDR3 loop: CASRGLAGKANTGELFF. The CDR3 DNA sequence: TGCGCCAGCAGGGGACTAGCGGGAAAAGCGAACACCGGGGAGCTGTTTTTT.

The chain is built from TRBV20-1 and TRBJ2-3, with D hard to call. The CDR3 extends over 11 amino acids. V dropped 6 bases and J dropped 7 bases, with 11 bases sitting between them. The germline CDR1 and CDR2 sequences are DFQATT and SNEGSKA (reference sequence). Written as DNA, the CDR3 is TGCAGTGCCAAACCCAGCAATACGCAGTATTTT. As protein: CSAKPSNTQYF.

The rearrangement links TRBV6-6 to TRBJ2-1; 14 bases fit TRBD2. The junction had 3 bases not matched to a gene; V was cut back by 7 bases and J by 13 bases. CDR1 MNHNY and CDR2 SVGAGI come from the germline V gene (reference sequence). The CDR3 totals 12 residues. CDR3 coding DNA: TGTGCCAGCATCGGGACTAGCGGGAGTCAGTTCTTC. Its translation: CASIGTSGSQFF.

The V and J genes are TRBV7-9 and TRBJ2-3, with a weak D call TRBD2 (6 bases). CDR3 length: 12 residues. Between the trimmed V and J ends, which lost 8 bases and 3 bases, there was a span of 9 bases. Germline CDR1 SEHNR, CDR2 FQNEAQ (reference sequence). CDR3 in DNA: TGTGCCAGCGACCGGGGGACAGATACGCAGTATTTT. It translates to CASDRGTDTQYF.

J is TRBJ2-3 and V is TRBV28, with 8 bases that match TRBD1. Germline CDR1 reads MDHEN; CDR2 reads SYDVKM. V trimming: 5 bases; J trimming: 2 bases; junction bases outside the gene matches: 9. The length of the CDR3 is 16 residues. CDR3 in DNA: TGTGCCAGCAGTGTACGGACAGGGAGTTTCACAGATACGCAGTATTTT. Its protein product is CASSVRTGSFTDTQYF.

V usage is TRBV5-6 and J usage is TRBJ2-7, with D maybe TRBD2 (5 bases). Trimming took 3 bases from V and 7 from J, leaving 8 bases between them. Germline lookup yields CDR1 SGHDT and CDR2 YYEEEE. CDR3 length: 11 amino acids. The CDR3 spells CASSSSGEQYF. CDR3 bases: TGTGCCAGCAGCTCCTCGGGAGAGCAGTACTTC.

The CDR3 is CASSIQGVTDTQYF. In DNA form, the CDR3 reads TGTGCCAGCAGCATACAGGGGGTTACAGATACGCAGTATTTT. The gene calls are TRBV28 and TRBJ2-3; 8 bases are a match to TRBD1. The V gene end was trimmed by 6 bases and the J gene end by 3 bases; junction bases not matched to a gene: 5. CDR1 is MDHEN, CDR2 SYDVKM, per germline. The CDR3 runs 14 residues.

The chain employs TRBV10-3 and TRBJ1-2, with 11 positions matching TRBD1. Germline lookup yields CDR1 ENHRY and CDR2 SYGVKD. CDR3 length equals 16 residues. The V gene end was trimmed by 3 bases and the J gene end by 4 bases; junction bases not matched to a gene: 7. The chain's CDR3 is CAISDPGQGAAYGYTF. The CDR3 nucleotides are TGTGCCATCAGTGACCCCGGACAGGGGGCGGCCTATGGCTACACCTTC.

The chain links TRBV28 to TRBJ2-5; D unclear. V lost 10 bases to trimming and J lost 6 bases, with 3 bases between them. The CDR3 has 8 residues. The germline V gene has CDR1 MDHEN and CDR2 SYDVKM. The CDR3 nucleotides read TGTGCCAAAAAGACCCAGTACTTC. Translating gives CAKKTQYF.

The chain employs TRBV30 and TRBJ2-2; D remains ambiguous. CDR3 length: 15 amino acids. The germline V and J ends were trimmed by 0 bases and 4 bases, with 12 bases remaining between them. Germline V gene data show CDR1 as GTSNPN and CDR2 as SVGIG (reference sequence). The CDR3 DNA reads as TGTGCCTGGAGTGTACTGCCCCAGCGCACCGGGGAGCTGTTTTTT. As protein: CAWSVLPQRTGELFF.

The gene calls are TRBV2 and TRBJ2-7, with 10 bases fitting TRBD1. The CDR3 sequence is 18 residues long. After removal of 7 bases from V and 2 bases from J, the junction contained 17 bases not matched to a gene. Germline V gene data show CDR1 as SNHLY and CDR2 as FYNNEI. The chain's CDR3 is CASIPSRTGGPIPYEQYF. The CDR3 DNA reads as TGTGCCAGCATTCCATCCCGGACAGGGGGACCGATCCCCTACGAGCAGTACTTC. Variable domain in full (rest from reference TRBV2 and TRBJ2-7): EPEVTQTPSHQVTQMGQEVILRCVPISNHLYFYWYRQILGQKVEFLVSFYNNEISEKSEIFDDQFSVERPDGSNFTLKIRSTKLEDSAMYFCASIPSRTGGPIPYEQYFGPGTRLTVT.

This sequence joins TRBV4-1 and TRBJ2-7, with 9 bases that match TRBD1. Germline CDR1 is MGHRA and CDR2 is YSYEKL. V shed 6 bases and J 3 bases; nucleotides not matched to a gene: 6. The CDR3 has 14 amino acids. The CDR3 bases are TGCGCCAGCAGTCTCGGGACAGGGAGCTACGAGCAGTACTTC. It codes for CASSLGTGSYEQYF.